This entry features one T cell receptor (beta chain) sequence. The antigen is not known. This sample stems from a study of T cell responses to AZD1222 COVID-19 vaccine. Study-wide results and limits: Researchers took repertoire samples only after the peak T cell response had come. Donors were largely white British and mainly female; clonal diversity was possibly underestimated. Epitopes outside B.1.351 and B.1.1.7 mutated regions reportedly drew nearly half of spike TCRs.

V lost 6 bases and J 3 bases, leaving 11 bases between the germline ends. The CDR3 consists of 13 residues. Germline CDR1 KGHSH, CDR2 LQKENI. Data came from immunoSEQ multiplex PCR; TCRdb stores just in-frame clones and leaves some out. The top ten clones hold about 1.6% of a sample with roughly 120,000 clones, about 85% of them seen once. The sample consisted of peripheral blood, taken on day 0 of AZD1222 vaccination. This TCR was sampled from an adult in good health. The V and J genes are TRBV18 and TRBJ1-2; D is uncertain. CDR3 sequence: CASSPSIDYGYTF. The CDR3 DNA sequence: TGTGCCAGCTCTCCCTCCATCGACTATGGCTACACCTTC.